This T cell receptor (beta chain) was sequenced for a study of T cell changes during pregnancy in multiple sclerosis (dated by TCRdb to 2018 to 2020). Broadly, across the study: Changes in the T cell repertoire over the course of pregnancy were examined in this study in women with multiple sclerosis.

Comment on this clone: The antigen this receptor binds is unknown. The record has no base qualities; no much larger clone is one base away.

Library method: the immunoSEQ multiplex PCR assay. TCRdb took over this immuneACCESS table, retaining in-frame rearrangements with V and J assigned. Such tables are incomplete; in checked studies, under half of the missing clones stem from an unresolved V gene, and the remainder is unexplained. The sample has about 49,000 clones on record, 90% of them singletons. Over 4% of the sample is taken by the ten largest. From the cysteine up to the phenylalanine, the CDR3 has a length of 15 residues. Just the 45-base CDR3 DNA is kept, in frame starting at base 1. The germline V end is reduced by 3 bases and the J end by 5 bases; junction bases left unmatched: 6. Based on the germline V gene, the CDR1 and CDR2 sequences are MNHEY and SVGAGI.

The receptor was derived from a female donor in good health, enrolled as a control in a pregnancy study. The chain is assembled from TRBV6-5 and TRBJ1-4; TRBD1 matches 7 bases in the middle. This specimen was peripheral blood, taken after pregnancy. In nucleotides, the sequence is TGTGCCAGCAGTTATAACAGGGGCCGGAATGAAAAACTGTTTTTT. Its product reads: CASSYNRGRNEKLFF.